This TCR beta chain appears in the sequencing data of a study of T-cell reconstitution after alpha-beta-depleted transplantation in children. Study results and limitations: T-cell numbers and diversity one year post-transplant derived largely from freshly generated T cells. Surviving recipient T cells and thymic progenitors underlay high day-60 TCRbeta diversity in some patients.

J lost 2 bases, V lost 0 bases, and 6 bases had no gene match. Germline CDR1 reads SGDLS; CDR2 reads YYNGEE. CDR3 length: 17 amino acids. This clonotype has a count of ten or more. As yet, its antigen is unknown. TCRbeta library preparation incorporated unique molecular identifiers. TCRdb re-analysed the PCR reads in MiXCR, keeping a single row per CDR3 protein. This table holds approximately 120,000 distinct CDR3 sequences, roughly 9.7% found once. The rearrangement links TRBV9 to TRBJ2-4; 9 bases agree with TRBD1. The receptor was derived from a girl under three years old who had a stem cell transplant for combined immunodeficiency, so the T cells may come from the graft donor. Sequences were derived from PBMCs, mostly from graft donor cells, sampled 180 days after TCRalphabeta/CD19-depleted stem cell transplant. The CDR3 region has the DNA TGTGCCAGCAGCGTAGGGGGACAGGGCGTAACCAAAAACATTCAGTACTTC. Its translation is CASSVGGQGVTKNIQYF.